Given below is one T cell receptor (beta chain) in context. A much larger clone sits a single nucleotide away, making a read error possible. The conserved phenylalanine or tryptophan normally closing the CDR3 is absent here, so this likely arose from a read error. In TCRdb, the reads were re-called with MiXCR into one record per CDR3 protein. The sample includes about 250,000 distinct CDR3 sequences, 25% to 30% of them seen just once. The data stem from a study of kidney transplant recipient with SARS-CoV-2 infection. This CDR3 spans 13 amino acids. Deletions cut 0 bases from V and 4 bases from J, with 6 bases between. Germline V lookup: CDR1 SGHTA, CDR2 FQGNSA.

The J gene is TRBJ1-1, the V gene TRBV7-2; D gene unclear. The sample in question was a blood sample, obtained at baseline and on approximately day 120 from a kidney transplant recipient. The sequence was obtained from a male patient in his thirties who had COVID-19 and was a kidney transplant recipient. Some T cells may be graft donor cells. The CDR3 sequence: CASSLAGVTEAFL. CDR3 in DNA: TGTGCCAGCAGCTTAGCCGGGGTCACTGAAGCTTTCCTT.